The entry below describes one T cell receptor beta chain. This sample is drawn from a study of T cell responses to AZD1222 COVID-19 vaccine. Data came from immunoSEQ multiplex PCR; TCRdb stores just in-frame clones and leaves some out. This sample carries roughly 170,000 clones, roughly nine tenths of them seen once, and the ten largest clones take about 2.6%. Germline V gene lookup returns CDR1 SGHTA and CDR2 FQGNSA. The length of the CDR3 is 16 residues. V lost 0 bases, J lost 0 bases, and 11 bases lay in between. The material was peripheral blood, obtained on day 0 of AZD1222 vaccination. The rearrangement joins TRBV7-2 to TRBJ1-1, with D perhaps matching TRBD1 (6 bases). The clonotype comes from an adult in good health. CDR3 DNA: TGTGCCAGCAGCTTAGCGGGGACACCGATGAACACTGAAGCTTTCTTT. It codes for CASSLAGTPMNTEAFF.